This TCR beta chain is drawn from a study of T cell repertoires in cytomegalovirus infection. Study summary: Use of recently identified HLA-C-restricted and well-studied HLA-B-restricted CMV epitopes was part of the study. Study-wide findings and caveats: Totalled public TCR beta family frequency picked out people who carried CMV plus the relevant HLA.

CDR1 SGHVS and CDR2 FNYEAQ come from the germline V gene. This CDR3 has 15 amino acids. With 5 bases clipped from V and 4 bases from J, the junction kept 8 bases outside the gene matches. TCRdb re-called the reads with MiXCR, one entry per CDR3 protein. This sample has around 710,000 distinct CDR3 sequences, with 25% to 30% found just once. To note about this clonotype: Its cognate antigen is unknown. A much larger clone sits a single nucleotide away, making a read error possible.

The chain recombines TRBV7-6 with TRBJ2-1; TRBD1 matches 7 bases. The sequence came from a human donor in good health (CMV status not recorded). Some clones in this sample may be carry-over from other donors' samples. The specimen was cultured CD8+ T cells from PBMCs, collected from culture after CMV antigen stimulation. The CDR3 here is CASSLGTDLYNEQFF. DNA of the CDR3: TGTGCCAGCAGCCTGGGGACAGACCTTTACAATGAGCAGTTCTTC.